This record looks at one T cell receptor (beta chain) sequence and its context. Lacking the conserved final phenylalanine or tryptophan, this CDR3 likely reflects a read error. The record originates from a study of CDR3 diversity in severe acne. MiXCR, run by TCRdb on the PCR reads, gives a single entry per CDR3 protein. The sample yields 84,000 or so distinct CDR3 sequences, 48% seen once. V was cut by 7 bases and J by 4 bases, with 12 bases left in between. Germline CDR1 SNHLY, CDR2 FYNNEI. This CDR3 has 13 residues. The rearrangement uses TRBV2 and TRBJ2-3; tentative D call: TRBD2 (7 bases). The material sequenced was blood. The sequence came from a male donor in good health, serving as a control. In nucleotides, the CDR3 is TGTGCCAGCATGACGGGGGGCGCAGATACGCAGTATTCT. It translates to CASMTGGADTQYS.